The T cell receptor beta chain under discussion was sequenced for a study of radiation and T cells in renal cell carcinoma. V gave up 6 bases and J gave up 4 bases, with 9 bases separating them. CDR3 length: 13 amino acids. Germline assignment: CDR1 SGHNT and CDR2 YENEEA. Method: immunoSEQ multiplex PCR; TCRdb's copy keeps in-frame clones and lacks some. Of around 160,000 clones listed, roughly nine tenths were seen once; the top ten hold over 3.5%. Time point in this sample: baseline pretreatment blood. Specified treatment: 15 Gy SBRT to primary tumor, nephrectomy 4 weeks later. This receptor was obtained from a woman aged 70-85 years with renal cell carcinoma. The rearrangement links TRBV11-3 to TRBJ2-2; tentative D call: TRBD1 (5 bases). The material sequenced was blood, taken from a patient whose treatment included radiotherapy and nephrectomy. CDR3 in DNA: TGTGCCAGCAGACGCAGGGCCACCGGGGAGCTGTTTTTT. This gives the protein CASRRRATGELFF.